This note documents a single TCR beta chain sequence. This record belongs to a study of control samples from healthy donors and cancer patients. The method was immunoSEQ multiplex PCR; TCRdb's version includes in-frame clones alone and lacks a portion of them. The table has 55,000 to 70,000 clones, roughly 89% seen once; the top ten hold around 5.9%. CDR3 length: 16 residues. Unmatched junction bases numbered 10, after V lost 4 bases and J lost 6 bases. Germline CDR1 is SNHLY and CDR2 is FYNNEI. The chain combines TRBV2 with TRBJ2-3, with 10 bases that match TRBD1. Sequencing was done on a sample of PBMCs. The TCR comes from a man in his sixties with colorectal cancer. CDR3 sequence: CASSGATGGLADTQYF. CDR3 coding DNA: TGTGCCAGCAGTGGCGCGACAGGGGGCCTTGCGGATACGCAGTATTTT.